The T cell receptor (beta chain) under discussion was sequenced for a study of spatial heterogeneity in lung cancer. The CDR3 has 14 residues. Germline CDR1 is DFQATT and CDR2 is SNEGSKA (reference sequence). V was trimmed by 3 bases and J by 4 bases, leaving 13 bases between them. TCRdb reprocessed the 5' RACE reads with MiXCR, giving one entry per CDR3 protein. The sample yields several thousand distinct CDR3 sequences, roughly 5% seen once. Time point described: sample taken at primary tumor resection. Whole RNA obtained from tumor, nontumor lung or frozen PBMC underwent sequencing without sorting. This clonotype came up many times.

The sequence was collected from a female donor with early-stage non-small cell lung cancer. This specimen consisted of normal lung tissue next to the tumor, obtained at surgery. The rearrangement links TRBV20-1 to TRBJ1-5; the D gene is possibly TRBD1 (5 bases). The CDR3 sequence is CSASPDSSNQPQHF. The CDR3 DNA sequence: TGCAGTGCTAGCCCTGACAGTTCAAATCAGCCCCAGCATTTT.